This passage covers 8 T cell receptor beta chains from one sample sequenced in a study of T cells expressing NK-cell markers (TCRdb year 2020). Library method: 5' RACE. The sequencing machine was an Illumina HiSeq 2000. Each CDR3 protein sequence appears as one entry after TCRdb reprocessed the reads, and no DNA is included. The data table for this sample lists about 430,000 distinct CDR3 sequences. Clones ranked in the top ten supply over 1.3% of the sample. Sequenced: blood T cells: a sorted CD56 or NKG2C T cell subset, CD4+ or CD8+ T cells, or bulk PBMC T cells (not recorded which). Receptors were obtained from a woman aged 45 to 65 in good health. Donor details come from another sample of the same person, matched by shared clones.

The rearrangement joins TRBV14 to TRBJ2-5; TCRdb selects TRBD2, and the lack of DNA leaves this call unchecked. CDR1 and CDR2 from the germline V gene are SGHDN and FVKESK. The CDR3 has 16 residues. CDR3 region: CASSQGQLAGGETQYF.

The chain joins TRBV5-1 to TRBJ2-6; TCRdb returns TRBD2, unconfirmable since there is no DNA. CDR3 size: 18 residues. Germline CDR1 is SGHRS and CDR2 is YFSETQ. The CDR3 protein is CASSWTSGRAIGANVLTF.

The J gene is TRBJ2-1, the V gene TRBV24-1; the TRBD2 assignment by TCRdb is unverifiable without DNA. Per germline, CDR1 KGHDR and CDR2 SFDVKD. The length of the CDR3 is 16 residues. CDR3: CATSDLRLAGNNEQFF.

V is TRBV24-1 and J is TRBJ2-1; TCRdb's assignment of TRBD2 cannot be checked, as there is no DNA. Germline CDR1 reads KGHDR; CDR2 reads SFDVKD. This CDR3 spans 18 amino acids. The CDR3 sequence: CATSDHALAAASYNEQFF.

J is TRBJ2-1 and V is TRBV7-8; TCRdb lists TRBD1, though no DNA is available to test this call. Per germline, CDR1 SGHVS and CDR2 FQNEAQ. The CDR3 length is 14 residues. CDR3 region: CASRGKRSWNEQFF. Together with reference TRBV7-8 and TRBJ2-1, the CDR3 gives the full variable domain: GAGVSQSPRYKVAKRGQDVALRCDPISGHVSLFWYQQALGQGPEFLTYFQNEAQLDKSGLPSDRFFAERPEGSVSTLKIQRTQQEDSAVYLCASRGKRSWNEQFFGPGTRLTVL.

The rearrangement uses TRBV7-9 and TRBJ1-4. Germline CDR1 reads SEHNR; CDR2 reads FQNEAQ (reference sequence). The CDR3 spans 15 residues. The CDR3 loop reads CASSLALSGREKLFF.

The V gene is TRBV6-1, the J gene TRBJ2-3. CDR3 length: 15 residues. The germline V gene has CDR1 MNHNS and CDR2 SASEGT. Here the CDR3 reads CASSPGSGMTDTQYF.

This chain joins TRBV20-1 and TRBJ2-1; no DNA is available, so the TRBD2 call from TCRdb remains unchecked. The V gene's germline CDR1 is DFQATT and CDR2 SNEGSKA (reference sequence). CDR3 size: 17 residues. CDR3 protein: CSASRLRVGIRGNEQFF.